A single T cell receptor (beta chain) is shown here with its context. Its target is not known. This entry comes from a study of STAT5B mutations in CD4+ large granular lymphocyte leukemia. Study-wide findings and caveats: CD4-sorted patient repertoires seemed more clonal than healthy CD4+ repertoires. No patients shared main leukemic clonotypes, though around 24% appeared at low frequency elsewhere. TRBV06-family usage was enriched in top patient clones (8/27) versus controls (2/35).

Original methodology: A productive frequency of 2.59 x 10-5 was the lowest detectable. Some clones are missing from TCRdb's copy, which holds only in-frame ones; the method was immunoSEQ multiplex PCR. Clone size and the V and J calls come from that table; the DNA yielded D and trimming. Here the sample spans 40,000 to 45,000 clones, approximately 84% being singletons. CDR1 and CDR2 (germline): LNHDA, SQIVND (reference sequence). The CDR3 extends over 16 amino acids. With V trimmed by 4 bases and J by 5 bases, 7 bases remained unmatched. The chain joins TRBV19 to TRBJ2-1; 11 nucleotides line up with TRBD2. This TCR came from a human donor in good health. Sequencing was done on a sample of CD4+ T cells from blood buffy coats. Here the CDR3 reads CASSNPGTSGDNEQFF. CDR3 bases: TGTGCCAGTAGTAACCCCGGGACTAGCGGAGACAATGAGCAGTTCTTC.